This record concerns one T cell receptor beta chain sequence. This sample stems from a study of blood T cell repertoires in COVID-19. Across the whole study: Specimens from acute and convalescent COVID-19 originated in the United States, Italy and Spain. PBMCs, B-cell-depleted T cells, or T cells provided the cDNA or gDNA that made up the material.

Per the original methods: Cell counts per sample came from amplifying reference gene primers. Produced via immunoSEQ multiplex PCR; TCRdb's table is partial and in-frame only. That table is the source of V, J and clone size, and D and trimming were worked out from the DNA. The sample records 95,000 to 150,000 clones, around 91% being singletons. This receptor was identified in a man between 65 and 85 years old with active or convalescent COVID-19. Specimen: peripheral blood.

The chain's CDR3 is CASSESGRGTSVYEQYF. DNA of the CDR3: TGTGCCAGCAGTGAATCAGGGAGGGGGACTAGCGTCTACGAGCAGTACTTC. V gene TRBV25-1 combines with J gene TRBJ2-7; 10 bases map to TRBD2. Germline trimming cut 1 base from V and 3 bases from J; bases unmatched to any gene: 9. The germline V gene encodes CDR1 MGHDK and CDR2 SYGVNS. This CDR3 region has 17 residues.